One and the same sample provided the 13 T cell receptor beta chains below, sequenced in a study of beta chain features in type 1 diabetes. Investigators reverse transcribed all isolated RNA, so they sequenced expressed TCRB transcripts. The table came from immunoSEQ multiplex PCR; TCRdb's copy has only in-frame clones and leaves some out. The repertoire includes around 300,000 clones, approximately 8.1% of them detected once, and more than 0.9% sits in the top ten. Sequences were obtained from central memory CD4+ T cells from blood. The source is a woman aged 18-29 years in good health.

The chain has TRBV7-2 and TRBJ1-4; 8 nucleotides agree with TRBD1. Germline V gene sequence: CDR1 SGHTA, CDR2 FQGNSA. V was clipped by 5 bases and J by 2 bases; unmatched bases: 7. The CDR3 is 16 amino acids. The CDR3 nucleotides are TGTGCCAGCAGCATGGACAGGGAGATTACTAATGAAAAACTGTTTTTT. Amino acid sequence: CASSMDREITNEKLFF.

The chain links TRBV7-2 to TRBJ2-3; D is possibly TRBD1 or TRBD2 (5 bases each). Trimming cost V 5 bases and J 6 bases, with 21 bases left between them. The CDR3 sequence is 16 residues long. Germline values: CDR1 SGHTA, CDR2 FQGNSA. DNA for the CDR3: TGTGCCAGCAGCCCCCACGTAGGGACCTCTCGCGATACGCAGTATTTT. Protein product: CASSPHVGTSRDTQYF.

This clone has only a few counts. This rearrangement joins TRBV19 to TRBJ2-3, with 7 bases that match TRBD1. V lost 9 bases to trimming and J lost 2 bases; unmatched junction nucleotides: 17. The CDR3 is 17 residues long. In germline, CDR1 is LNHDA, CDR2 SQIVND (reference sequence). CDR3 amino acids: CASQALGTDGDTDTQYF. CDR3 nucleotides: TGTGCCAGCCAAGCTCTGGGGACAGACGGCGACACAGATACGCAGTATTTT.

The chain joins TRBV7-2 to TRBJ2-2; no clear D gene. Germline V gene lookup returns CDR1 SGHTA and CDR2 FQGNSA. The CDR3 totals 15 residues. V was shortened by 0 bases and J by 2 bases, with 7 bases between the two germline ends. The CDR3 bases are TGTGCCAGCAGCTTAGCGGGCGTAAACACCGGGGAGCTGTTTTTT. It yields the protein CASSLAGVNTGELFF.

This clone was seen a handful of times. The V call is TRBV4-2, the J call TRBJ2-5, with 7 bases matching TRBD1. V was pared by 5 bases and J by 5 bases, with 5 bases of the junction left unmatched. Per the germline V gene, CDR1 is LGHNA and CDR2 is YNFKEQ. This CDR3 is 13 amino acids long. CDR3 amino acids: CASSGDSMETQYF. Here the CDR3 DNA reads TGTGCCAGCAGCGGGGACAGTATGGAGACCCAGTACTTC.

This clone showed up just a few times. V usage is TRBV11-2 and J usage is TRBJ2-5; 7 nucleotides match TRBD2. The V and J ends lost 3 bases and 9 bases, in that order; junction bases with no gene match: 19. The CDR3 has 17 residues. Germline values: CDR1 SGHAT, CDR2 FQNNGV. The CDR3 coding sequence is TGTGCCAGCAGCTTGACCGGGACTACCCCGCCCCAAGGGGCCCAGTACTTC. Protein: CASSLTGTTPPQGAQYF.

The chain has TRBV11-3 and TRBJ2-1; possible D gene TRBD1, 6 bases. The length of the CDR3 is 14 residues. V was clipped by 5 bases and J by 5 bases, with 13 bases between them. CDR1 and CDR2 from the germline V gene are SGHNT and YENEEA. As DNA, the CDR3 is TGTGCCAGCAGCACAGGACAGCATAACAATGAGCAGTTCTTC. Translation: CASSTGQHNNEQFF.

In its sample, this clone was seen a few times. This chain joins TRBV19 and TRBJ2-1; D unclear. CDR1 is LNHDA and CDR2 is SQIVND in the germline V gene (reference sequence). The CDR3 extends over 16 amino acids. V was pared by 1 base and J by 3 bases, with 13 bases between. CDR3 region: CASSIAGYSYYNEQFF. CDR3 DNA: TGTGCCAGTAGTATAGCAGGTTATTCCTACTACAATGAGCAGTTCTTC.

This chain links TRBV7-7 with TRBJ2-2, with a weak D call TRBD2 (6 bases). This CDR3 region has 14 residues. With 3 bases removed from V and 8 bases from J, the gap between germline ends came to 13 bases. Germline assignment: CDR1 SSHAT and CDR2 FNYEAQ (reference sequence). This CDR3 reads CASSLGRREGELFF. CDR3 in DNA: TGTGCCAGCAGCTTGGGCCGGAGGGAGGGGGAGCTGTTTTTT. Filled out from reference TRBV7-7 and TRBJ2-2, the complete variable domain reads GAGVSQSPRYKVTKRGQDVTLRCDPISSHATLYWYQQALGQGPEFLTYFNYEAQPDKSGLPSDRFSAERPEGSISTLTIQRTEQRDSAMYRCASSLGRREGELFFGEGSRLTVL.

This clone was observed a few times. The gene calls are TRBV5-4 and TRBJ2-2; D is undetermined. Between the trimmed V and J ends, which lost 5 bases and 5 bases, there was a span of 13 bases. The CDR3 extends over 14 amino acids. The germline V gene has CDR1 SGHNT and CDR2 YYREEE (reference sequence). The CDR3 DNA sequence: TGTGCCAGCAGGGCTGCGGCCCAGACCGGGGAGCTGTTTTTT. It encodes CASRAAAQTGELFF.

The sample holds many counts of this clone. V is TRBV6-1 and J is TRBJ2-7; D could derive from TRBD1 or TRBD2 (5 bases each). The ends were cut back, 5 bases at V and 9 bases at J, with 17 bases in the middle. Germline CDR1 is MNHNS and CDR2 is SASEGT. This CDR3 contains 13 residues. As DNA, the CDR3 is TGTGCCAGCAGTACCGGGACCCAACTCGGGCAGTACGTC. The encoded protein is CASSTGTQLGQYV.

This clone has a count of ten or more. The chain uses TRBV7-9 and TRBJ2-5; D possibly corresponds to TRBD1 (6 bases). The CDR3 runs 12 residues. The germline V gene has CDR1 SEHNR and CDR2 FQNEAQ (reference sequence). Trimming stripped 5 bases from V and 4 bases from J, with 8 bases between. CDR3 sequence (DNA): TGTGCCAGCAGCCGACAGGTAGAGACCCAGTACTTC. It codes for CASSRQVETQYF.

This chain uses TRBV2 with TRBJ1-1, with D perhaps matching TRBD1 (6 bases). The CDR3 is 13 residues long. From germline, CDR1 is SNHLY and CDR2 FYNNEI. V dropped 5 bases and J dropped 1 base, with 8 bases sitting between them. As DNA, the CDR3 is TGTGCCAGCAGTTTCAGGGGGAACACTGAAGCTTTCTTT. Translation gives CASSFRGNTEAFF.